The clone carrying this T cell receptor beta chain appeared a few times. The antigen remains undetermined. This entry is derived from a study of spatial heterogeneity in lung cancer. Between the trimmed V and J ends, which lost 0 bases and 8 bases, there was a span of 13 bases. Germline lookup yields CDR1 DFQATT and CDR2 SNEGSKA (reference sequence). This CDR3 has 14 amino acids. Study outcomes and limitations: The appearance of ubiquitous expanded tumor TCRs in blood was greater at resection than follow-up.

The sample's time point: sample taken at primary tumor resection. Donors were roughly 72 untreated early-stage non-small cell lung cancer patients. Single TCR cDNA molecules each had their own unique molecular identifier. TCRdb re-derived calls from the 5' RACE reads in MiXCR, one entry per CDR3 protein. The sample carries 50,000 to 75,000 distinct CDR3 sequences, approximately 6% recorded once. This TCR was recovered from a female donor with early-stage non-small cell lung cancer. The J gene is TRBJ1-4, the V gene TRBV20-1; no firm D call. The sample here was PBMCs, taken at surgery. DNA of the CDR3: TGCAGTGCTAGAGAACGGGGAATAGGCGAAAAACTGTTTTTT. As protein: CSARERGIGEKLFF.